This T cell receptor beta chain derives from a study of cytomegalovirus exposure and HLA in healthy donors. Study summary: According to later analysis, the same platform produced the roughly 130 validation and about 700 first-cohort repertoires.

TCRdb keeps only in-frame clones here, not all; method: immunoSEQ multiplex PCR. The table records 130,000 to 150,000 clones, roughly nine tenths of them present only once. V lost 3 bases and J 5 bases, leaving 14 bases between the germline ends. The CDR3 totals 15 residues. Germline V CDR1 and CDR2: MNHEY, SMNVEV (reference sequence). The sequencing input was PBMCs. J is TRBJ2-1 and V is TRBV27, with D perhaps TRBD2 (7 bases). The sequence derives from a woman younger than 35 in good health and CMV-seropositive. The CDR3 loop reads CASSFRGAGNNEQFF. DNA of the CDR3: TGTGCCAGCAGTTTTCGGGGGGCCGGAAACAATGAGCAGTTCTTC.